This is a list of T cell receptor beta chains from one sample in a study of cytomegalovirus exposure and HLA in healthy donors. Data came from immunoSEQ multiplex PCR; TCRdb stores just in-frame clones and leaves some out. This sample has 120,000 or so clones, with approximately 80% found just once. Sequences were obtained from PBMCs. Receptors were obtained from a man aged 18-30 years in good health and CMV-seronegative. Each CDR3 is given without its conserved first and last residue. The D gene is left open where the match is weak.

>TRBD2|16|TRBJ2-3|TRBV7-2
ASSFAINPSGRSDTQY
>TRBD1|9|TRBJ1-2|TRBV7-6
ASSFDRANT
>-|10|TRBJ2-7|TRBV4-2
ASSQGRRGWS
>-|14|TRBJ2-5|TRBV25-1
ASSDGRGTGKETQY
>TRBD2|15|TRBJ2-1|TRBV4-1
ASSQVTGLASYNEQF
>TRBD1|11|TRBJ1-5|TRBV28
AIARTGGQPQH
>-|11|TRBJ2-5|TRBV27
ASIRTDQETQY
>TRBD1|14|TRBJ1-3|TRBV11-2
ASATGGLGSGNTIY
>-|12|TRBJ1-1|TRBV5-1
ASSGGQMNTEAF
>-|13|TRBJ2-1|TRBV29-1
SVQGEGGRYNEQF
>TRBD1|12|TRBJ2-5|TRBV5-4
ASRPGQVGETQY
>-|14|TRBJ2-3|TRBV18
ASSPRSGQNTDTQY
>-|12|TRBJ1-1|TRBV19
ASSLTGLNTEAF
>TRBD1|11|TRBJ1-1|TRBV9
ASSVGDREKAF
>-|13|TRBJ2-1|TRBV27
ASSLSGWGENEQF
>-|15|TRBJ1-5|TRBV19
ASSTDGNAGPAQPQH
>TRBD1|17|TRBJ2-4|TRBV2
ASSEPGQGVFLAKNIQY
>-|13|TRBJ2-3|TRBV7-6
ASSLVGVSTDTQY
>TRBD2|13|TRBJ2-1|TRBV6-5
ASSRGLAGVGEQF
>TRBD1|10|TRBJ2-1|TRBV5-1
ASSSDRTEQF
>-|11|TRBJ1-5|TRBV5-4
ASSSAGNQPQH
>-|13|TRBJ2-7|TRBV5-6
ASSQRRGSAYEQY
>-|12|TRBJ2-7|TRBV14
ASSQLGSSYEQY
>TRBD1|12|TRBJ2-7|TRBV6-6
ASSFLQGAGEQY
>TRBD2|14|TRBJ2-5|TRBV5-1
ASSLGPGGRQETQY
>-|13|TRBJ1-1|TRBV7-9
ASSFRQLLNTEAF
>TRBD2|14|TRBJ2-1|TRBV14
ASSQVSGGWYNEQF
>TRBD1|12|TRBJ2-1|TRBV6-4
ASAIGDRYNEQF
>TRBD1|12|TRBJ1-5|TRBV7-2
ASSFDRGRQPQH
>TRBD1|12|TRBJ1-1|TRBV5-1
ASSPDRGPTEAF
>-|11|TRBJ1-4|TRBV30
AWSITTNEKLF
>-|13|TRBJ2-5|TRBV6-5
ASSYSMDSAETQY
>TRBD1|10|TRBJ2-5|TRBV30
ALDRGHETQY
>TRBD2|15|TRBJ2-5|TRBV5-4
ASSILTGGGYQETQY
>-|9|TRBJ2-5|TRBV30
AWTTGETQY
>TRBD2|17|TRBJ2-6|TRBV6-4
ASSDSIVAGGSGANVLT
>-|12|TRBJ2-1|TRBV29-1
SVWGRDRYNEQF
>-|9|TRBJ2-1|TRBV6-5
ASSWGREQF
>-|11|TRBJ1-1|TRBV7-3
ASSDTVNTEAF
>TRBD1|10|TRBJ1-3|TRBV10-3
AISNSRTGLY
>-|13|TRBJ2-7|TRBV2
ATPKGTPSSYEQY
>TRBD1|13|TRBJ1-1|TRBV5-1
ASSDGQGMNTEAF
>-|14|TRBJ2-1|TRBV5-8
ASSLGGATPYNEQF
>-|12|TRBJ2-7|TRBV18
ASSPGTPNYEQY
>-|11|TRBJ1-5|TRBV10-3
AIRGGEGKPQH
>TRBD2|19|TRBJ2-1|TRBV7-3
ASSHSPPRGLAGGIYNEQF
>-|14|TRBJ2-1|TRBV7-6
ASSLGTGHQYNEQF
>-|13|TRBJ2-2|TRBV23-1
ASSQSYWGVGELF
>-|12|TRBJ1-4|TRBV2
ASKSTGYNEKLF
>-|12|TRBJ1-1|TRBV18
ASSPRVGNTEAF
>-|11|TRBJ2-7|TRBV7-9
ASSLPGTYEQY
>TRBD1|14|TRBJ2-1|TRBV5-5
ASSLGDRGLINEQF
>-|14|TRBJ1-4|TRBV7-9
SSSLGVAGANEKLF
>-|12|TRBJ1-1|TRBV7-9
ASSLAGVNTEAF
>TRBD2|13|TRBJ2-1|TRBV7-3
ASSLMLAAYNEQF